The 3 T cell receptor beta chains in this list originate from one sample, sequenced in a study of Graves' ophthalmopathy and Graves' hyperthyroidism. Researchers took RNA transcripts and amplified TCR beta CDR3 regions from them. Investigators did first-round RT-PCR with HTBI primers, then second-round multiplex PCR. Via MiXCR, TCRdb re-called the multiplex PCR reads, giving one row per CDR3 protein. The data contain hundreds of thousands of distinct CDR3 sequences, 22% of them seen just once; the ten biggest clones take up approximately 7%. Sequencing used peripheral blood. These receptors were taken from a woman aged 18 to 35 with stable Graves' hyperthyroidism. Some clones in this sample may be carry-over from other donors' samples.

This clonotype was observed many times. The gene calls are TRBV12-3 or TRBV12-4 and TRBJ1-1; perhaps TRBD1 as D (6 bases). The CDR3 length is 15 residues. V lost 6 bases to trimming and J lost 2 bases, with 16 bases between them. The CDR3 DNA reads as TGTGCCAGCAGCCCCCTGGGGGCCTTTAACACTGAAGCTTTCTTT. Its translation: CASSPLGAFNTEAFF.

The gene calls are TRBV6-1 and TRBJ2-2; the match to TRBD1 covers 10 bases. Germline CDR1 reads MNHNS; CDR2 reads SASEGT. This CDR3 has 15 amino acids. V lost 6 bases, J lost 6 bases, and 7 bases stayed unmatched. In DNA form, the CDR3 reads TGTGCCAGCAGGCACCGGGACAGGGGTCCCGGGGAGCTGTTTTTT. Translated: CASRHRDRGPGELFF.

In its sample, this clonotype was seen many times. This chain joins TRBV12-3 or TRBV12-4 and TRBJ2-2, with D hard to call. The CDR3 is 14 amino acids. Trimming pared 5 bases from V and 4 bases from J, leaving 11 bases between. CDR3 DNA sequence: TGTGCCAGCAGTCGAAATATGGGCACCGGGGAGCTGTTTTTT. Residues: CASSRNMGTGELFF.